This T cell receptor (beta chain) was captured in a study of T cell repertoires in cytomegalovirus infection. Study details: It was recently identified HLA-C-restricted and well-studied HLA-B-restricted CMV epitopes that the study used. Matching HLA type, along with CMV infection, was indicated by public TCR beta signatures.

TCRdb itself ran the reads through MiXCR, one entry per CDR3 protein. The sample holds tens of thousands of distinct CDR3 sequences, 25% to 30% seen once. The study, taken as a whole, reports: Totalled public TCR beta family frequency picked out people who carried CMV plus the relevant HLA. What dominated the ex vivo response were HLA-C-restricted CMV-specific TCR beta clonotypes.

Deletions cut 2 bases from V and 3 bases from J, with 19 bases between. Germline-derived CDR1 and CDR2 are SGHVS and FQNEAQ. The CDR3 extends over 17 amino acids. This clonotype was detected many times. Its antigen is unidentified. The rearrangement joins TRBV7-8 to TRBJ1-2, with D unclear. The TCR was taken from a human donor in good health (CMV status not recorded). Some clones in this sample may be carry-over from other donors' samples. The specimen comprised CD8+ T cells from cultured PBMCs, sampled from culture after CMV antigen stimulation. CDR3: CASSLSPVGLEHYGYTF. Here the CDR3 DNA reads TGTGCCAGCAGCTTAAGCCCCGTCGGCCTGGAACACTATGGCTACACCTTC.